One sample yielded the 27 T cell receptor beta chains listed below, sequenced in a study of OX40 agonist ivuxolimab in advanced cancers. TCRdb keeps only in-frame clones here, not all; method: immunoSEQ multiplex PCR. The table has tens of thousands of clones, about 80% seen once; the top ten hold almost 4.5%. The specimen was CD4+ or CD8+ T cells sorted from blood, collected in a trial of the OX40 agonist ivuxolimab. The receptors originated from an adult with an advanced solid tumor such as melanoma, head and neck, liver or kidney cancer.

On this clone itself: At one end, the junction sequence differs from germline, possibly due to a read error. The chain links TRBV7-7 to TRBJ2-7; tentative D call: TRBD2 (5 bases). The CDR3 has 13 amino acids. Germline V gene lookup returns CDR1 SSHAT and CDR2 FNYEAQ (reference sequence). CDR3 nucleotides: TGTGCTAGCAGCTTAGATTCGGGATACGAGCAGTACTTC. Translated, it gives CASSLDSGYEQYF.

This rearrangement joins TRBV5-6 to TRBJ1-5; TRBD1 agrees at 9 bases. Germline loops: CDR1 SGHDT, CDR2 YYEEEE. The ends lost 0 bases at V and 2 bases at J; junction bases unmatched: 9. This CDR3 has 18 amino acids. The CDR3 nucleotides are TGTGCCAGCAGCTTGGGTTTACAGGGGGCGTATGGCAATCAGCCCCAGCATTTT. Protein: CASSLGLQGAYGNQPQHF.

The chain joins TRBV15 to TRBJ1-1, with D possibly being TRBD1 (5 bases). The CDR3 is 17 residues long. Germline V gene data show CDR1 as LNHNV and CDR2 as YYDKDF (reference sequence). V was shortened by 0 bases and J by 1 base, with 15 bases between the two germline ends. This CDR3 is CATSREKRTTGNTEAFF. CDR3 sequence (DNA): TGTGCCACCAGCAGAGAAAAAAGGACAACCGGGAACACTGAAGCTTTCTTT. The whole variable domain, remainder taken from reference TRBV15 and TRBJ1-1, is DAMVIQNPRYQVTQFGKPVTLSCSQTLNHNVMYWYQQKSSQAPKLLFHYYDKDFNNEADTPDNFQSRRPNTSFCFLDIRSPGLGDTAMYLCATSREKRTTGNTEAFFGQGTRLTVV.

V gene TRBV5-5 combines with J gene TRBJ2-5, with D possibly being TRBD2 (5 bases). Germline loops: CDR1 SGHKS, CDR2 YYEKEE (reference sequence). The CDR3 loop spans 13 amino acids. Trimming took 4 bases from V and 5 from J, leaving 12 bases between them. CDR3 bases: TGTGCCAGCAGCGCTCAGGCGGGTGAGACCCAGTACTTC. It is translated as CASSAQAGETQYF.

The rearrangement uses TRBV7-8 and TRBJ1-1; D is unresolved. Germline lookup yields CDR1 SGHVS and CDR2 FQNEAQ. V lost 4 bases and J lost 1, with 13 bases in between. The CDR3 runs to 15 residues. The CDR3 coding sequence is TGTGCCAGCAGCTCAAGACGGGGATCGAACACTGAAGCTTTCTTT. This codes for CASSSRRGSNTEAFF. Drawing the rest from reference TRBV7-8 and TRBJ1-1, the complete variable domain is GAGVSQSPRYKVAKRGQDVALRCDPISGHVSLFWYQQALGQGPEFLTYFQNEAQLDKSGLPSDRFFAERPEGSVSTLKIQRTQQEDSAVYLCASSSRRGSNTEAFFGQGTRLTVV.

V usage is TRBV4-1 and J usage is TRBJ1-1; D gene ambiguous. Trimming shortened V by 3 bases and J by 1 base, and 9 bases separated the two germline ends. The CDR3 covers 14 residues. Per the germline V gene, CDR1 is MGHRA and CDR2 is YSYEKL. The CDR3 spells CASSQRIRNTEAFF. The DNA of the CDR3 is TGCGCCAGCAGCCAGCGAATCCGGAACACTGAAGCTTTCTTT.

The chain couples TRBV28 to TRBJ1-1; 7 nucleotides match TRBD1. Losses at the gene ends were 7 bases for V and 4 bases for J; bases not matched to a gene: 3. Per the germline V gene, CDR1 is MDHEN and CDR2 is SYDVKM. This CDR3 is 12 amino acids long. The DNA for the CDR3 is TGTGCCAGCAAGGCAGGGGGCACTGAAGCTTTCTTT. This translates into CASKAGGTEAFF.

V gene TRBV19 combines with J gene TRBJ2-2; the D is unclear. V lost 3 bases, J lost 4 bases, and 9 bases lay in between. Germline CDR1 and CDR2: LNHDA and SQIVND (reference sequence). The CDR3 sequence is 14 residues long. The CDR3 bases are TGTGCCAGTAGTATCTTACCACTCACCGGGGAGCTGTTTTTT. The encoded protein is CASSILPLTGELFF. Full variable domain (outside the CDR3, taken from reference TRBV19 and TRBJ2-2): DGGITQSPKYLFRKEGQNVTLSCEQNLNHDAMYWYRQDPGQGLRLIYYSQIVNDFQKGDIAEGYSVSREKKESFPLTVTSAQKNPTAFYLCASSILPLTGELFFGEGSRLTVL.

This sequence joins TRBV4-1 and TRBJ2-3, with TRBD2 matching 10 bases. V was pared by 0 bases and J by 6 bases, with 9 bases of the junction left unmatched. This CDR3 spans 17 amino acids. CDR1 and CDR2 from the germline V gene are MGHRA and YSYEKL. Here the CDR3 DNA reads TGCGCCAGCAGCCAAGATATAAGCGGGGGGGTTCAGGATACGCAGTATTTT. Its protein product is CASSQDISGGVQDTQYF.

This clone has a handful of counts. The V gene is TRBV18, the J gene TRBJ2-5, with D uncertain. This CDR3 has 13 residues. Germline CDR1 is KGHSH and CDR2 is LQKENI. The V gene lost 4 bases and the J gene lost 2 bases, with 8 bases spanning the gap. CDR3 in amino acids: CASSLTLQETQYF. CDR3 nucleotide sequence: TGTGCCAGCTCACTAACCTTACAAGAGACCCAGTACTTC.

The rearrangement links TRBV7-9 to TRBJ1-2; D is uncertain. There are 14 residues in the CDR3. Germline assignment: CDR1 SEHNR and CDR2 FQNEAQ (reference sequence). V was trimmed by 0 bases and J by 8 bases, leaving 13 bases between them. CDR3 region: CASSLARASGGYTF. CDR3 bases: TGTGCCAGCAGCTTAGCGAGGGCCAGCGGAGGCTACACCTTC.

The chain recombines TRBV5-4 with TRBJ2-4; 10 bases map to TRBD2. V lost 0 bases to trimming and J lost 9 bases; unmatched junction nucleotides: 9. Germline V gene sequence: CDR1 SGHNT, CDR2 YYREEE (reference sequence). The CDR3 loop spans 16 amino acids. The DNA of the CDR3 is TGTGCCAGCAGCTTGGCTCCCGGGACTAGCGAGGGCATTCAGTACTTC. Residues: CASSLAPGTSEGIQYF.

This clone was detected once. The CDR3 spells CASSLSVGAGEAQWPQHF. CDR3 DNA: TGTGCCAGCAGTTTATCGGTGGGGGCAGGAGAGGCCCAATGGCCCCAGCATTTT. This rearrangement joins TRBV27 to TRBJ1-5; perhaps TRBD1 as D (6 bases). The CDR3 loop spans 18 amino acids. V gave up 0 bases and J gave up 9 bases, with 24 bases separating them. Germline CDR1 is MNHEY and CDR2 is SMNVEV (reference sequence).

The V gene is TRBV6-5, the J gene TRBJ1-5; no clear D. The germline CDR1 and CDR2 sequences are MNHEY and SVGAGI. V gave up 0 bases and J gave up 8 bases, with 8 bases separating them. The CDR3 contains 13 residues. The CDR3 coding sequence is TGTGCCAGCAGTTACTCGGCGCCGGAGCCCCAGCATTTT. It yields the protein CASSYSAPEPQHF.

This clone was counted only a few times. V gene TRBV28 combines with J gene TRBJ1-4; 9 nucleotides agree with TRBD1. There are 13 residues in the CDR3. The germline V gene has CDR1 MDHEN and CDR2 SYDVKM. J gave up 8 bases and V 10 bases, and 8 bases lay outside the gene matches. CDR3 DNA sequence: TGTGCCACCGACGGACAGGGGCAGGAAAAACTGTTTTTT. Amino acids: CATDGQGQEKLFF.

The rearrangement joins TRBV15 to TRBJ2-3, with 9 bases that match TRBD1. V was clipped by 6 bases and J by 2 bases; unmatched bases: 3. CDR1 and CDR2 from the germline V gene are LNHNV and YYDKDF (reference sequence). The CDR3 runs 14 residues. The CDR3 region is CATRTGGFTDTQYF. In DNA, the CDR3 is TGTGCCACCAGGACAGGGGGATTCACAGATACGCAGTATTTT.

V usage is TRBV28 and J usage is TRBJ1-4, with D uncertain. The CDR3 runs to 13 residues. V was clipped by 3 bases and J by 10 bases, with 12 bases between them. From germline, CDR1 is MDHEN and CDR2 SYDVKM. CDR3 protein: CASSLNSLGKLFF. The CDR3 nucleotides read TGTGCCAGCAGTTTGAACAGCTTAGGAAAACTGTTTTTT.

J is TRBJ1-1 and V is TRBV19; D possibly corresponds to TRBD1 (5 bases). From germline, CDR1 is LNHDA and CDR2 SQIVND (reference sequence). The CDR3 is 18 residues long. Trimming stripped 5 bases from V and 0 bases from J, with 22 bases between. The CDR3 sequence: CASSAAGNLGIMNTEAFF. CDR3 DNA: TGTGCCAGTAGTGCAGCAGGGAACTTGGGGATCATGAACACTGAAGCTTTCTTT.

The chain has TRBV4-2 and TRBJ2-5, with TRBD2 matching 10 bases. CDR3 length: 16 amino acids. V lost 4 bases to trimming and J lost 3 bases; unmatched junction nucleotides: 8. The germline CDR1 and CDR2 sequences are LGHNA and YNFKEQ. The CDR3 sequence: CASSPSFGLAEETQYF. Here the CDR3 DNA reads TGTGCCAGCAGCCCGTCGTTTGGACTAGCGGAAGAGACCCAGTACTTC.

This clone was detected only a few times. The chain joins TRBV20-1 to TRBJ1-1; D remains ambiguous. Between the trimmed V and J ends, which lost 6 bases and 11 bases, there was a span of 7 bases. Per germline, CDR1 DFQATT and CDR2 SNEGSKA (reference sequence). The CDR3 length is 8 residues. The CDR3 spells CSALGAFF. The CDR3 DNA is TGCAGTGCCTTGGGTGCTTTCTTT.

V usage is TRBV7-2 and J usage is TRBJ1-1, with unresolved D. With 5 bases removed from V and 4 bases from J, the gap between germline ends came to 14 bases. The CDR3 runs 14 residues. CDR1 and CDR2 (germline): SGHTA, FQGNSA. The chain's CDR3 is CASSRGLVSTEAFF. The CDR3 DNA is TGTGCCAGCAGCCGTGGTTTGGTAAGCACTGAAGCTTTCTTT.

V and J are TRBV10-3 and TRBJ2-3; no reliable D call. The CDR3 consists of 13 residues. The V gene lost 0 bases and the J gene lost 2 bases, with 3 bases spanning the gap. Looked up from germline, CDR1 is ENHRY and CDR2 is SYGVKD. CDR3 loop: CAISESTTDTQYF. CDR3 in DNA: TGTGCCATCAGTGAGTCCACCACAGATACGCAGTATTTT.

The V gene is TRBV7-3, the J gene TRBJ2-5; possible D gene TRBD1, 6 bases. The length of the CDR3 is 14 residues. Germline V gene lookup returns CDR1 SGHTA and CDR2 FQGTGA. The V and J ends lost 0 bases and 5 bases respectively, with 10 bases between them. CDR3 in amino acids: CASSLTGGKETQYF. The CDR3 region has the DNA TGTGCCAGCAGCTTAACAGGGGGAAAGGAGACCCAGTACTTC.

This clone was detected once. This rearrangement joins TRBV2 to TRBJ2-7; 9 bases map to TRBD1. This CDR3 has 14 amino acids. The J segment lost 5 bases and the V segment lost 7 bases, leaving 9 bases of the junction unmatched. Germline V CDR1 and CDR2: SNHLY, FYNNEI. The CDR3 region has the DNA TGTGCCAGCAATCCGGGACAGGGATACAACGAGCAGTACTTC. Protein product: CASNPGQGYNEQYF.

CDR3 loop: CASSFDRPSSGNTIYF. The CDR3 DNA reads as TGTGCCAGCAGCTTTGACAGGCCCAGCTCTGGAAACACCATATATTTT. The rearrangement links TRBV7-8 to TRBJ1-3, with a weak D call TRBD1 (6 bases). The CDR3 has 16 residues. V lost 3 bases to trimming and J lost 0 bases, with 12 bases between them. The germline V gene has CDR1 SGHVS and CDR2 FQNEAQ.

V usage is TRBV9 and J usage is TRBJ2-4; D is ambiguous. Deletions cut 0 bases from V and 8 bases from J, with 9 bases between. The CDR3 spans 13 residues. CDR1 SGDLS and CDR2 YYNGEE come from the germline V gene. The CDR3 DNA sequence: TGTGCCAGCAGCGTAGTTGTTGGAGACATTCAGTACTTC. This sequence encodes CASSVVVGDIQYF.

In regard to this clone: This may come from a read error, since a much larger clone is one base off. The same CDR3 arises from other DNA sequences in this sample as well. J is TRBJ1-2 and V is TRBV2, with a possible D match to TRBD1 (6 bases). The CDR3 consists of 11 residues. V was trimmed by 6 bases and J by 6 bases, leaving 8 bases between them. CDR1 and CDR2 from the germline V gene are SNHLY and FYNNEI. CDR3 nucleotide sequence: TGTGCCAGCAGACAGGGTGATGGCTACACCTTC. It yields the protein CASRQGDGYTF.